The 21 T cell receptor beta chains presented below share a single source sample, sequenced in a study of cytomegalovirus exposure and HLA in healthy donors (TCRdb year 2017). The library was made by the immunoSEQ multiplex PCR assay. Drawn from immuneACCESS, this table holds only the in-frame rearrangements with V and J called that TCRdb kept. Clones are partly lost; checked studies trace under half to an unresolved V gene and leave the rest unexplained. The sample records 250,000 to 400,000 clones, roughly 90% of which are singletons. The top ten constitute 0.9% to 1% of the sample. Sequencing was carried out using PBMCs. The receptor set was obtained from a man aged 25-40 years in good health and CMV-seronegative.

J is TRBJ2-1 and V is TRBV7-2, with 8 bases fitting TRBD1. Trimming took 4 bases from V and 2 from J; bases not matched to a gene: 4. CDR3 length: 15 residues. Looked up from germline, CDR1 is SGHTA and CDR2 is FQGNSA. The DNA of the CDR3 is TGTGCCAGCAGCTCAGACAGGGGAACCTACAATGAGCAGTTCTTC. Protein sequence: CASSSDRGTYNEQFF.

The rearrangement uses TRBV11-2 and TRBJ2-3; possibly TRBD2 for D (6 bases). The CDR3 is 16 amino acids. CDR1 and CDR2 (germline): SGHAT, FQNNGV. V was trimmed by 3 bases and J by 2 bases, leaving 15 bases between them. The CDR3 nucleotides are TGTGCCAGCAGCTTTAGCAGTGGCGGGGCCACAGATACGCAGTATTTT. This translates into CASSFSSGGATDTQYF.

The rearrangement joins TRBV4-1 to TRBJ2-7, with 12 bases fitting TRBD1. J lost 6 bases, V lost 3 bases, and 6 bases had no gene match. This CDR3 spans 15 amino acids. Per germline, CDR1 MGHRA and CDR2 YSYEKL. Written as DNA, the CDR3 is TGCGCCAGCAGCCAGGGACAGGGGGCGCCGGGCGAGCAGTACTTC. Residues: CASSQGQGAPGEQYF.

This rearrangement joins TRBV10-3 to TRBJ2-1; 9 nucleotides agree with TRBD2. The CDR3 spans 14 residues. Trimming cost V 3 bases and J 6 bases; bases outside gene matches: 3. Germline CDR1 is ENHRY and CDR2 is SYGVKD. The CDR3 protein is CAISDGTSSNEQFF. The CDR3 coding sequence is TGTGCCATCAGTGACGGGACTAGCAGCAATGAGCAGTTCTTC.

The V call is TRBV5-1, the J call TRBJ2-1; 11 bases align to TRBD2. V was clipped by 0 bases and J by 4 bases; unmatched bases: 6. Germline CDR1 reads SGHRS; CDR2 reads YFSETQ. This CDR3 contains 17 residues. CDR3 region: CASSLGILAGAYNEQFF. CDR3 bases: TGCGCCAGCAGCTTGGGTATACTAGCGGGGGCATACAATGAGCAGTTCTTC. Full variable domain (outside the CDR3, taken from reference TRBV5-1 and TRBJ2-1): KAGVTQTPRYLIKTRGQQVTLSCSPISGHRSVSWYQQTPGQGLQFLFEYFSETQRNKGNFPGRFSGRQFSNSRSEMNVSTLELGDSALYLCASSLGILAGAYNEQFFGPGTRLTVL.

The chain joins TRBV4-1 to TRBJ2-1; D might be TRBD1 (5 bases). This CDR3 is 13 amino acids long. Trimming cost V 0 bases and J 11 bases, with 11 bases left between them. CDR1 is MGHRA and CDR2 is YSYEKL in the germline V gene. CDR3 sequence (DNA): TGCGCCAGCAGCCAAGATTACGACAGCAAGCAGTTCTTC. It codes for CASSQDYDSKQFF.

This chain connects TRBV11-3 to TRBJ2-5, with 9 bases fitting TRBD1. The CDR3 consists of 15 residues. V trimming: 5 bases; J trimming: 5 bases; junction bases outside the gene matches: 9. Germline CDR1 reads SGHNT; CDR2 reads YENEEA. The CDR3 region has the DNA TGTGCCAGCAGCCATAGGACAGGGGTTCTGGAGACCCAGTACTTC. This codes for CASSHRTGVLETQYF.

This chain links TRBV9 with TRBJ2-7; D perhaps matches TRBD2 (5 bases). Trimming took 3 bases from V and 3 from J, leaving 10 bases between them. CDR1 is SGDLS and CDR2 is YYNGEE in the germline V gene. The CDR3 has 13 residues. The CDR3 is CASSGGLFYEQYF. CDR3 nucleotide sequence: TGTGCCAGCAGCGGCGGACTTTTCTACGAGCAGTACTTC.

The chain combines TRBV5-1 with TRBJ2-5; D might be TRBD2 (6 bases). CDR3 size: 14 residues. The ends were cut back, 0 bases at V and 1 base at J, with 7 bases in the middle. Germline-derived CDR1 and CDR2 are SGHRS and YFSETQ. The CDR3 sequence: CASSLVTSQETQYF. CDR3 DNA: TGCGCCAGCAGCTTGGTGACTAGCCAAGAGACCCAGTACTTC. The variable domain in full, completed from reference TRBV5-1 and TRBJ2-5, reads KAGVTQTPRYLIKTRGQQVTLSCSPISGHRSVSWYQQTPGQGLQFLFEYFSETQRNKGNFPGRFSGRQFSNSRSEMNVSTLELGDSALYLCASSLVTSQETQYFGPGTRLLVL.

The CDR3 region is CASSPTSDRIYGYTF. CDR3 sequence (DNA): TGTGCCAGCAGCCCCACGTCGGACAGGATCTATGGCTACACCTTC. The chain employs TRBV27 and TRBJ1-2, with 7 positions matching TRBD1. Germline assignment: CDR1 MNHEY and CDR2 SMNVEV (reference sequence). Trimming removed 6 bases from V and 4 bases from J; junction bases left unmatched: 11. There are 15 residues in the CDR3.

The V gene is TRBV5-1, the J gene TRBJ1-1, with a weak D call TRBD1 (5 bases). CDR1 SGHRS and CDR2 YFSETQ come from the germline V gene. V shed 0 bases and J shed 5 bases, with 5 bases lying between them. There are 12 residues in the CDR3. CDR3 sequence reads: CASSLEGTEAFF. CDR3 in DNA: TGCGCCAGCAGCTTGGAGGGGACTGAAGCTTTCTTT.

This clone has only a few counts. The chain links TRBV11-3 to TRBJ2-7; TRBD1 matches 7 bases. The germline V gene has CDR1 SGHNT and CDR2 YENEEA. The CDR3 is 15 residues long. With V trimmed by 4 bases and J by 0 bases, 6 bases remained unmatched. CDR3 loop: CASSSETGSSYEQYF. Here the CDR3 DNA reads TGTGCCAGCAGCTCTGAGACAGGGTCCTCCTACGAGCAGTACTTC.

The V and J genes are TRBV2 and TRBJ2-1; 7 bases match TRBD1. The CDR3 totals 15 residues. Trimming removed 1 base from V and 5 bases from J; junction bases left unmatched: 5. Germline V CDR1 and CDR2: SNHLY, FYNNEI. CDR3 in amino acids: CASSEEQGKDNEQFF. The DNA of the CDR3 is TGTGCCAGCAGTGAAGAACAGGGGAAAGACAATGAGCAGTTCTTC.

V is TRBV2 and J is TRBJ1-4; D gene uncertain. Trimming cost V 3 bases and J 10 bases, with 15 bases left between them. The length of the CDR3 is 14 residues. Looked up from germline, CDR1 is SNHLY and CDR2 is FYNNEI. CDR3: CASSELQRVGKLFF. The CDR3 nucleotides are TGTGCCAGCAGTGAGCTACAGAGGGTGGGAAAACTGTTTTTT.

The CDR3 spells CASSVGGKNTEAFF. In nucleotides, the CDR3 is TGTGCCAGCAGCGTAGGCGGGAAGAACACTGAAGCTTTCTTT. The chain carries TRBV9 and TRBJ1-1; D is ambiguous. Per germline, CDR1 SGDLS and CDR2 YYNGEE. Trimming cost V 0 bases and J 1 base, with 7 bases left between them. The CDR3 length is 14 residues.

The chain combines TRBV7-2 with TRBJ2-7; TRBD2 aligns across 14 bases. The germline V gene has CDR1 SGHTA and CDR2 FQGNSA. The CDR3 spans 17 residues. V lost 5 bases and J lost 0; bases outside the gene matches: 6. CDR3 DNA sequence: TGTGCCAGCAGCCCAAGGACTAGCGGGGGGCACTCCTACGAGCAGTACTTC. Its protein product is CASSPRTSGGHSYEQYF.

This chain links TRBV27 with TRBJ2-7; 7 bases fit TRBD2. With 3 bases clipped from V and 2 bases from J, the junction kept 10 bases outside the gene matches. Germline V CDR1 and CDR2: MNHEY, SMNVEV (reference sequence). The CDR3 has 16 residues. The DNA for the CDR3 is TGTGCCAGCAGTTTGGGTTGGGGAGGGGATCCCTACGAGCAGTACTTC. Residues: CASSLGWGGDPYEQYF.

The gene calls are TRBV12-5 and TRBJ1-5; 9 bases are shared with TRBD1. CDR1 and CDR2 from the germline V gene are LGHNT and FRNRAP. V shed 4 bases and J 4 bases; nucleotides not matched to a gene: 11. The CDR3 is 17 residues long. In DNA, the CDR3 is TGTGCTAGTGGTTCGACAGGGGGTACCCTAGGGAATCAGCCCCAGCATTTT. It specifies CASGSTGGTLGNQPQHF.

The chain couples TRBV2 to TRBJ2-5, with 10 bases matching TRBD2. The CDR3 totals 15 residues. Per germline, CDR1 SNHLY and CDR2 FYNNEI. V lost 3 bases and J lost 4; bases outside the gene matches: 5. The CDR3 DNA follows: TGTGCCAGCAGTGATCCAGCGGGGGGGCCAGAGACCCAGTACTTC. Translating gives CASSDPAGGPETQYF.

This chain uses TRBV2 with TRBJ1-5, with 11 bases aligning to TRBD1. J lost 6 bases, V lost 5 bases, and 6 bases had no gene match. The CDR3 runs to 15 residues. Germline values: CDR1 SNHLY, CDR2 FYNNEI. The CDR3 region has the DNA TGTGCCAGCAGTAAAGGACAGGGGGCATCTCAGCCCCAGCATTTT. Its translation: CASSKGQGASQPQHF.

The J gene is TRBJ1-2, the V gene TRBV19, with 7 bases lining up with TRBD1. Per germline, CDR1 LNHDA and CDR2 SQIVND (reference sequence). This CDR3 has 13 amino acids. V was pared by 6 bases and J by 2 bases, with 3 bases of the junction left unmatched. DNA of the CDR3: TGTGCCAGTAGCCCGACAGGGAACTATGGCTACACCTTC. Amino acid sequence: CASSPTGNYGYTF.